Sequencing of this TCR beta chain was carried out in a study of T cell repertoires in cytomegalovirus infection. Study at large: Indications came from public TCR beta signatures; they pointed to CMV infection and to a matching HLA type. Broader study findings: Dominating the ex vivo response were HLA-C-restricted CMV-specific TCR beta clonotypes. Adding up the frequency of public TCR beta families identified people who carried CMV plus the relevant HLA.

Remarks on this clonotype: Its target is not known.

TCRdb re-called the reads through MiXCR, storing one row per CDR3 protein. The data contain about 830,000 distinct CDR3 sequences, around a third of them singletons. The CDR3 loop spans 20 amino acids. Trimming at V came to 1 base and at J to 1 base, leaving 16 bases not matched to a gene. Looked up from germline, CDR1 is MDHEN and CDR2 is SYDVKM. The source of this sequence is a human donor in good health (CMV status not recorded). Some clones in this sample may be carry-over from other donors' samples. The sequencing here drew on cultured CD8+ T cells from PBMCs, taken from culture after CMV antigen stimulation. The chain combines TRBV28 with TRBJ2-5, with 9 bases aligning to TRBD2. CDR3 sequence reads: CASSLSPAGGSSRSQETQYF. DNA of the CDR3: TGTGCCAGCAGTTTATCCCCAGCGGGGGGATCAAGCCGTTCCCAAGAGACCCAGTACTTC. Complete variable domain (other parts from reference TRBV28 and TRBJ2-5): DVKVTQSSRYLVKRTGEKVFLECVQDMDHENMFWYRQDPGLGLRLIYFSYDVKMKEKGDIPEGYSVSREKKERFSLILESASTNQTSMYLCASSLSPAGGSSRSQETQYFGPGTRLLVL.